The following is a T cell receptor (beta chain) sequence with its context. What it binds is unknown. TCRdb reprocessed the RT-PCR reads via MiXCR and lists one record per CDR3 protein. The data contain 500,000 to 600,000 distinct CDR3 sequences, over 9.5% of them seen just once; the ten biggest clones take up around 9.6%. This record belongs to a study of response to subunit inactivated influenza vaccine. General observations from the study: Seasonal influenza vaccination, on each occasion, was suggested by the authors to recruit few new T cells.

The TCR was taken from a man in his fifties who received an inactivated influenza vaccine. The source material was PBMCs from blood, sampled on the day of vaccination.

CDR3 coding DNA: TGTGCCAGCAGGGACGCTCAGGGTTACACCGGGGAGCTGTTTTTT. Amino acid sequence: CASRDAQGYTGELFF. This chain joins TRBV12-3 or TRBV12-4 and TRBJ2-2; tentatively, D is TRBD1 (5 bases). The CDR3 totals 15 residues. V was pared by 6 bases and J by 3 bases, with 14 bases between.